Detailed here is one T cell receptor (beta chain). Its antigen is currently unknown. This specimen belongs to a study of cytomegalovirus exposure and HLA in healthy donors. Study results and caveats: CMV serostatus was the sole immune exposure information available. In a later analysis, V- and J-gene trimming of beta chains associated with a DCLRE1C missense variant, replicated independently.

The CDR3 is made up of 13 amino acids. V lost 6 bases, J lost 1 base, and 0 bases stayed unmatched. Germline V gene data show CDR1 as SNHLY and CDR2 as FYNNEI. The PCR had 60 Vbeta and 13 Jbeta primers. In the authors' workflow: A follow-up analysis tallied about 88 million unique TCR beta chains, roughly 11 million shared. The assay was immunoSEQ multiplex PCR, and TCRdb's table has in-frame clones only and misses some. D and trimming come from the DNA, and the V and J calls and clone size come from that table. The sample contains 180,000 or so clones, roughly 74% of which appear only once. The chain is built from TRBV2 and TRBJ2-1; 7 bases align to TRBD2. This TCR was sampled from a woman aged 40-49 years in good health and CMV-seropositive. Sequences were obtained from PBMCs. The CDR3 DNA sequence: TGTGCCAGCAGGCGGGAGTCCTACAATGAGCAGTTCTTC. Translation: CASRRESYNEQFF.